These T cell receptor beta chains were read from a single sample in a study of blood T cells in healthy people across ages. TCRdb itself ran the 5' RACE reads through MiXCR, one entry per CDR3 protein. Of 710,000 or so distinct CDR3 sequences listed, approximately 22% are singletons. Sequenced material: blood. All receptors come from a man in his sixties or seventies in good health. Each CDR3 is given with its conserved first and last residue. The D gene is left open where the match is weak. Clone size is not always given. Where it is, it says once, few, many or a class for expanded clones.

TRBV4-2,TRBJ1-2,-,-,CASRRTGTSNYGYTF,TGTGCCAGCAGACGTACAGGGACCTCTAACTATGGCTACACCTTC
TRBV29-1,TRBJ1-1,-,-,CSVLPRGGTEAFF,TGCAGCGTTTTACCCCGAGGGGGCACTGAAGCTTTCTTT
TRBV7-2,TRBJ2-1,-,TRBD2,CASSLERAGRPWQFF,TGTGCCAGCAGCTTAGAGCGAGCGGGAAGGCCGTGGCAGTTCTTC
TRBV5-1,TRBJ1-2,-,TRBD1,CASSADREYGYTF,TGCGCCAGCAGCGCCGACAGGGAGTATGGCTACACCTTC
TRBV10-3,TRBJ2-5,few,-,CAISPTETKETQYF,TGTGCCATCAGTCCAACAGAGACTAAAGAGACCCAGTACTTC
TRBV14,TRBJ2-7,few,-,CASSQETRIYEQYF,TGTGCCAGCAGCCAAGAGACTAGGATCTACGAGCAGTACTTC
TRBV7-2,TRBJ2-1,few,-,CASSQAIWGTTTNNEQFF,TGTGCCAGCAGCCAAGCGATCTGGGGGACGACTACTAACAATGAGCAGTTCTTC
TRBV29-1,TRBJ2-3,-,-,CSVGWRTDTQYF,TGCAGCGTAGGTTGGAGAACAGATACGCAGTATTTT
TRBV5-1,TRBJ2-5,-,-,CASSFLPQYQETQYF,TGCGCCAGCAGCTTTCTACCGCAGTACCAAGAGACCCAGTACTTC
TRBV12-3/TRBV12-4,TRBJ2-1,-,-,CAGSNGHGRYNEQFF,TGTGCCGGCAGTAATGGACACGGCCGCTACAATGAGCAGTTCTTC
TRBV20-1,TRBJ1-2,-,-,CSAHLDFFGYTF,TGCAGTGCCCACCTGGATTTCTTTGGCTACACCTTC
TRBV6-5,TRBJ1-5,-,-,CASSPGGNNQPQHF,TGTGCCAGCAGCCCCGGAGGAAATAATCAGCCCCAGCATTTT
TRBV12-3/TRBV12-4,TRBJ2-3,-,TRBD2,CASRGTSGSPRITDTQYF,TGTGCCAGCAGAGGGACTAGCGGGAGCCCGCGTATCACAGATACGCAGTATTTT
TRBV19,TRBJ2-1,-,TRBD2,CASSNQLAGAPSYNEQFF,TGTGCCAGTAGTAACCAACTAGCGGGAGCTCCCTCCTACAATGAGCAGTTCTTC
TRBV7-8,TRBJ2-1,few,-,CASSTGPAYNEQFF,TGTGCCAGTAGCACGGGACCTGCCTACAATGAGCAGTTCTTC
TRBV2,TRBJ1-2,-,-,CASSGVGNYGYTF,TGTGCCAGCAGTGGAGTCGGAAACTATGGCTACACCTTC
TRBV6-6,TRBJ1-3,-,-,CASSYPPSHTIYF,TGTGCCAGCAGTTACCCCCCATCTCACACCATATATTTT
TRBV9,TRBJ2-7,few,-,CASSVEGAGREQYF,TGTGCCAGCAGCGTAGAGGGCGCAGGGCGCGAGCAGTACTTC
TRBV7-9,TRBJ1-6,many,-,CASGIRGLSLHF,TGTGCCAGCGGGATCAGGGGCTTGAGCCTCCACTTT
TRBV2,TRBJ2-5,-,-,CANRQDFASGETQYF,TGTGCCAACCGCCAGGACTTTGCCTCTGGTGAGACCCAGTACTTC
TRBV12-3/TRBV12-4,TRBJ2-1,-,TRBD2,CASSLRLAGGPSDEQFF,TGTGCCAGCAGTTTGCGGCTAGCGGGGGGCCCTTCGGATGAGCAGTTCTTC
TRBV3-1,TRBJ2-2,-,TRBD1,CASRPGTGDTGELFF,TGTGCCAGCAGACCCGGGACAGGGGACACCGGGGAGCTGTTTTTT
TRBV27,TRBJ1-6,few,-,CASSNFRRQVLNSPLHF,TGTGCCAGCAGTAATTTTCGCAGACAGGTTCTAAATTCACCCCTCCACTTT
TRBV11-2,TRBJ2-7,many,TRBD2,CASSPGTSGVFVEQYF,TGTGCCAGCAGCCCCGGGACTAGCGGGGTGTTTGTCGAGCAGTACTTC
TRBV7-2,TRBJ2-1,-,-,CASSLALRGEQFF,TGTGCCAGCAGCTTAGCGCTGAGGGGGGAGCAGTTCTTC
TRBV5-1,TRBJ2-1,-,TRBD2,CASSSRESSNEQFF,TGCGCCAGCAGCTCGCGGGAGTCTTCCAATGAGCAGTTCTTC
TRBV9,TRBJ1-1,few,-,CASSVDSGRSTEAFF,TGTGCCAGCAGCGTAGACTCGGGTAGGAGCACTGAAGCTTTCTTT
TRBV5-1,TRBJ2-7,few,-,CASSLTGNHEQYF,TGCGCCAGCAGCTTAACGGGGAACCACGAGCAGTACTTC
TRBV20-1,TRBJ2-4,few,-,CSAQAAGDVPKNIQYF,TGCAGTGCTCAGGCGGCAGGGGATGTACCCAAAAACATTCAGTACTTC
TRBV4-1,TRBJ1-5,few,TRBD1,CASSQGGTGGRETQHF,TGCGCCAGCAGCCAAGGAGGGACAGGCGGGCGGGAGACCCAGCATTTT
TRBV7-6,TRBJ2-2,few,-,CASSNSGRVAGELFF,TGTGCCAGCAGCAATTCGGGCAGGGTAGCGGGGGAGCTGTTTTTT